These T cell receptor beta chains were read from a single sample in a study of cytomegalovirus exposure and HLA in healthy donors. Assay used: immunoSEQ multiplex PCR; TCRdb lists only in-frame clones, some missing. The repertoire consists of about 120,000 clones, with around 77% occurring once and the leading ten covering 5.8%. The sequencing sample was made of PBMCs. The receptors were gathered from a man aged 18 to 29 in good health and CMV-seropositive. The CDR3 runs from the conserved cysteine through the conserved F or W. A D gene is named only where the DNA matches it firmly. Size values are once, few and many counts, or a class for expanded clones, and some rows have none.

CDR3 protein: CASSTRQAVTEAFF; CDR3 DNA: TGTGCCAGTAGTACCCGACAGGCCGTCACTGAAGCTTTCTTT; J gene: TRBJ1-1; D gene: NA; clone size: NA; V gene: TRBV19
CDR3 protein: CASSEGTSGLYNEQFF; CDR3 DNA: TGTGCCAGCAGTGAAGGGACTAGCGGGTTGTACAATGAGCAGTTCTTC; J gene: TRBJ2-1; D gene: TRBD2; clone size: NA; V gene: TRBV6-1
CDR3 protein: CASSYNLGQGAVFTF; CDR3 DNA: TGTGCCAGCAGTTACAATTTGGGACAGGGGGCTGTCTTCACCTTC; J gene: TRBJ1-2; D gene: TRBD1; clone size: NA; V gene: TRBV6-5
CDR3 protein: CASSEAGSYGYTF; CDR3 DNA: TGTGCCAGCAGTGAGGCGGGTTCCTATGGCTACACCTTC; J gene: TRBJ1-2; D gene: NA; clone size: NA; V gene: TRBV6-1
CDR3 protein: CASSSIGADGTEAFF; CDR3 DNA: TGTGCCAGCAGTTCTATTGGGGCGGATGGCACTGAAGCTTTCTTT; J gene: TRBJ1-1; D gene: NA; clone size: NA; V gene: TRBV28
CDR3 protein: CASSESPGELFF; CDR3 DNA: TGTGCCAGCAGTGAAAGCCCCGGGGAGCTGTTTTTT; J gene: TRBJ2-2; D gene: NA; clone size: NA; V gene: TRBV25-1
CDR3 protein: CASRHRDREEKLFF; CDR3 DNA: TGTGCCAGCAGGCACCGGGACAGGGAAGAAAAACTGTTTTTT; J gene: TRBJ1-4; D gene: TRBD1; clone size: once; V gene: TRBV6-6
CDR3 protein: CASSLSSGRGNEQFF; CDR3 DNA: TGTGCCAGCAGCTTATCTAGCGGGAGAGGGAATGAGCAGTTCTTC; J gene: TRBJ2-1; D gene: TRBD2; clone size: once; V gene: TRBV11-2
CDR3 protein: CASSLLGFGTVGPEAFF; CDR3 DNA: TGTGCCAGCAGTTTATTGGGTTTTGGGACAGTGGGGCCTGAAGCTTTCTTT; J gene: TRBJ1-1; D gene: TRBD1; clone size: once; V gene: TRBV27
CDR3 protein: CASSSFRGNYGYTF; CDR3 DNA: TGTGCCAGCAGTTCTTTTCGGGGGAACTATGGCTACACCTTC; J gene: TRBJ1-2; D gene: NA; clone size: NA; V gene: TRBV27
CDR3 protein: CASSSGQREGTQYF; CDR3 DNA: TGTGCCAGCAGCTCGGGACAGCGTGAGGGTACGCAGTATTTT; J gene: TRBJ2-3; D gene: TRBD1; clone size: NA; V gene: TRBV5-4
CDR3 protein: CASSEFSGSSTDTQYF; CDR3 DNA: TGTGCCAGCAGTGAATTTAGCGGGAGTAGCACAGATACGCAGTATTTT; J gene: TRBJ2-3; D gene: TRBD2; clone size: NA; V gene: TRBV25-1
CDR3 protein: CASSWGGSGANGLTF; CDR3 DNA: TGCGCCAGTAGCTGGGGGGGCTCTGGGGCCAACGGCCTGACTTTC; J gene: TRBJ2-6; D gene: NA; clone size: NA; V gene: TRBV5-1
CDR3 protein: CATSRGPGTEKETQYF; CDR3 DNA: TGTGCCACCAGCAGAGGACCCGGGACAGAAAAAGAGACCCAGTACTTC; J gene: TRBJ2-5; D gene: TRBD1; clone size: NA; V gene: TRBV15
CDR3 protein: CASRSVASGGDTGELFF; CDR3 DNA: TGTGCCAGCAGATCGGTGGCTAGCGGGGGGGACACCGGGGAGCTGTTTTTT; J gene: TRBJ2-2; D gene: TRBD2; clone size: NA; V gene: TRBV9
CDR3 protein: CSGGQGSGNTIYF; CDR3 DNA: TGCAGCGGCGGACAGGGGAGTGGAAACACCATATATTTT; J gene: TRBJ1-3; D gene: TRBD1; clone size: NA; V gene: TRBV29-1
CDR3 protein: CASSAGLAGGSGAKNIQYF; CDR3 DNA: TGCGCCAGCAGCGCGGGACTAGCGGGAGGTTCTGGGGCCAAAAACATTCAGTACTTC; J gene: TRBJ2-4; D gene: TRBD2; clone size: NA; V gene: TRBV5-1
CDR3 protein: CASRSGTSGNEQFF; CDR3 DNA: TGTGCCAGCAGATCCGGGACTAGCGGCAATGAGCAGTTCTTC; J gene: TRBJ2-1; D gene: TRBD2; clone size: NA; V gene: TRBV2
CDR3 protein: CASSLGGAGELFF; CDR3 DNA: TGTGCCAGCAGCTTAGGCGGGGCCGGGGAGCTGTTTTTT; J gene: TRBJ2-2; D gene: NA; clone size: NA; V gene: TRBV11-3
CDR3 protein: CASSSPGTGNEKLFF; CDR3 DNA: TGTGCCAGCAGCTCCCCCGGGACAGGGAATGAAAAACTGTTTTTT; J gene: TRBJ1-4; D gene: TRBD1; clone size: few; V gene: TRBV11-2
CDR3 protein: CASSLGIRDRENYGYTF; CDR3 DNA: TGTGCCAGCAGTTTAGGGATCCGGGACAGGGAGAACTATGGCTACACCTTC; J gene: TRBJ1-2; D gene: TRBD1; clone size: NA; V gene: TRBV28
CDR3 protein: CASSRGLAGTDTQYF; CDR3 DNA: TGTGCCAGCAGCCGAGGACTAGCGGGAACAGATACGCAGTATTTT; J gene: TRBJ2-3; D gene: TRBD2; clone size: NA; V gene: TRBV7-2
CDR3 protein: CASSLGTGGNEQYF; CDR3 DNA: TGCGCCAGCAGCCTAGGGACAGGGGGGAACGAGCAGTACTTC; J gene: TRBJ2-7; D gene: TRBD1; clone size: once; V gene: TRBV5-1
CDR3 protein: CASSLSGTGNQPQHF; CDR3 DNA: TGCGCCAGCAGCCTATCCGGGACAGGCAATCAGCCCCAGCATTTT; J gene: TRBJ1-5; D gene: TRBD1; clone size: NA; V gene: TRBV5-1
CDR3 protein: CASSFFSVDSSFYGYTF; CDR3 DNA: TGTGCCAGCAGCTTTTTTTCGGTCGACAGCTCGTTCTATGGCTACACCTTC; J gene: TRBJ1-2; D gene: NA; clone size: once; V gene: TRBV7-8
CDR3 protein: CASSFSGGYEQYF; CDR3 DNA: TGTGCCAGCAGTTTTAGCGGGGGGTACGAGCAGTACTTC; J gene: TRBJ2-7; D gene: TRBD2; clone size: NA; V gene: TRBV27
CDR3 protein: CASSENGEGRQPQHF; CDR3 DNA: TGTGCCAGCAGTGAGAATGGGGAGGGGCGCCAGCCCCAGCATTTT; J gene: TRBJ1-5; D gene: NA; clone size: NA; V gene: TRBV25-1
CDR3 protein: CASSGRDLNQPQHF; CDR3 DNA: TGTGCCAGTAGTGGGAGGGATCTTAATCAGCCCCAGCATTTT; J gene: TRBJ1-5; D gene: NA; clone size: NA; V gene: TRBV19
CDR3 protein: CAWYSQGADAFF; CDR3 DNA: TGTGCCTGGTATTCACAGGGGGCAGACGCTTTCTTT; J gene: TRBJ1-1; D gene: TRBD1; clone size: medium-sized; V gene: TRBV30
CDR3 protein: CASSPPGWEERYGYTF; CDR3 DNA: TGTGCCAGCAGCCCCCCCGGTTGGGAGGAGCGGTATGGCTACACCTTC; J gene: TRBJ1-2; D gene: NA; clone size: NA; V gene: TRBV9
CDR3 protein: CASSVATGLADNEQFF; CDR3 DNA: TGTGCCAGCAGCGTAGCTACCGGACTAGCTGACAATGAGCAGTTCTTC; J gene: TRBJ2-1; D gene: TRBD2; clone size: NA; V gene: TRBV9